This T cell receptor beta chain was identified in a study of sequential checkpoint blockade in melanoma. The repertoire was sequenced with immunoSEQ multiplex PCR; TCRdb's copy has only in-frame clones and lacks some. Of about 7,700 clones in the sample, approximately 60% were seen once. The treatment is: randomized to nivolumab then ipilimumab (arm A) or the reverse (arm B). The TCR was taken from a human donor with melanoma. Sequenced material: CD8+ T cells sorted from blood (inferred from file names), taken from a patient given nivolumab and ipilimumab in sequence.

CDR3 loop: CASSLVGGRGWDSNQPQHF. Written as DNA, the CDR3 is TGTGCCAGCAGCTTAGTAGGGGGGAGGGGCTGGGATAGCAATCAGCCCCAGCATTTT. J is TRBJ1-5 and V is TRBV11-2, with D maybe TRBD1 (6 bases). V gave up 1 base and J gave up 0 bases, with 19 bases separating them. CDR1 is SGHAT and CDR2 is FQNNGV in the germline V gene. The CDR3 is made up of 19 amino acids.